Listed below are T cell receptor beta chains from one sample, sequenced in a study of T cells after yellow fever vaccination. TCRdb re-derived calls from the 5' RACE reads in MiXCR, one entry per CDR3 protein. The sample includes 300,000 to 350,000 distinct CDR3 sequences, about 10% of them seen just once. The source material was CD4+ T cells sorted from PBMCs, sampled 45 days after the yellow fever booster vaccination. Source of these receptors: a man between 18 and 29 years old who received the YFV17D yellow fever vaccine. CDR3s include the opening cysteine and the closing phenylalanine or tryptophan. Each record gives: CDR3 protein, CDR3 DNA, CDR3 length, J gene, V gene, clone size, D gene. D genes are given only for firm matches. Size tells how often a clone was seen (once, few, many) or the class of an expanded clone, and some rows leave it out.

CDR3: CASSSYREGGPDTQYF
DNA: TGCGCCAGCAGCTCCTACAGGGAGGGAGGACCAGATACGCAGTATTTT
length: 16
J: TRBJ2-3
V: TRBV5-1
size: .
D: .

CDR3: CASLGGDTEAFF
DNA: TGTGCCAGCTTGGGGGGAGACACTGAAGCTTTCTTT
length: 12
J: TRBJ1-1
V: TRBV6-5
size: few
D: .

CDR3: CASSINSYYEQYF
DNA: TGCGCCAGCAGTATAAACAGTTACTACGAGCAGTACTTC
length: 13
J: TRBJ2-7
V: TRBV5-1
size: .
D: .

CDR3: CASSSPARGYTF
DNA: TGTGCCAGCAGTTCCCCCGCGAGAGGCTACACCTTC
length: 12
J: TRBJ1-2
V: TRBV12-3/TRBV12-4
size: .
D: .

CDR3: CAIRSDNTGELFF
DNA: TGTGCCATCAGGTCGGATAACACCGGGGAGCTGTTTTTT
length: 13
J: TRBJ2-2
V: TRBV10-3
size: .
D: .

CDR3: CASSLAGQGAAGANVLTF
DNA: TGCGCCAGCAGCCTCGCGGGACAGGGGGCAGCTGGGGCCAACGTCCTGACTTTC
length: 18
J: TRBJ2-6
V: TRBV4-3
size: .
D: TRBD1

CDR3: CASSQGFRSGANVLTF
DNA: TGCGCCAGCAGCCAAGGTTTCCGCTCTGGGGCCAACGTCCTGACTTTC
length: 16
J: TRBJ2-6
V: TRBV4-1
size: many
D: .

CDR3: CASSFAAGGSYEQYF
DNA: TGTGCCAGCAGCTTCGCAGCGGGGGGTTCCTACGAGCAGTACTTC
length: 15
J: TRBJ2-7
V: TRBV7-2
size: many
D: TRBD2

CDR3: CASSLTSGRDTQYF
DNA: TGTGCCAGCAGCTTAACTAGCGGGAGAGATACGCAGTATTTT
length: 14
J: TRBJ2-3
V: TRBV7-3
size: once
D: TRBD2

CDR3: CASRPGLLNTEAFF
DNA: TGTGCCAGTAGGCCGGGACTTCTGAACACTGAAGCTTTCTTT
length: 14
J: TRBJ1-1
V: TRBV19
size: few
D: .

CDR3: CASSLGTGGPAGELFF
DNA: TGTGCCAGCAGCTTGGGAACGGGGGGCCCGGCCGGGGAGCTGTTTTTT
length: 16
J: TRBJ2-2
V: TRBV5-5
size: few
D: .

CDR3: CASSLTRTGDLYGYTF
DNA: TGTGCCAGCAGCTTAACCCGGACAGGGGATCTCTATGGCTACACCTTC
length: 16
J: TRBJ1-2
V: TRBV7-2
size: .
D: TRBD1

CDR3: CASSGGGLLYNEQFF
DNA: TGTGCCAGCAGCGGAGGGGGCTTACTCTACAATGAGCAGTTCTTC
length: 15
J: TRBJ2-1
V: TRBV9
size: few
D: TRBD1

CDR3: CASTRGPGAFF
DNA: TGTGCCAGTACAAGGGGCCCGGGAGCTTTCTTT
length: 11
J: TRBJ1-1
V: TRBV19
size: .
D: .

CDR3: CSAKQGPMNTEAFF
DNA: TGCAGTGCTAAACAGGGACCCATGAACACTGAAGCTTTCTTT
length: 14
J: TRBJ1-1
V: TRBV20-1
size: many
D: .

CDR3: CASSGSGDSYNEQFF
DNA: TGTGCCAGCAGCGGTAGCGGGGACTCCTACAATGAGCAGTTCTTC
length: 15
J: TRBJ2-1
V: TRBV6-4
size: few
D: TRBD2

CDR3: CASSLVPPGETQYF
DNA: TGCGCCAGCAGCTTGGTTCCCCCCGGGGAGACCCAGTACTTC
length: 14
J: TRBJ2-5
V: TRBV5-1
size: many
D: .

CDR3: CASRGDVKLFF
DNA: TGTGCCAGCCGGGGGGATGTAAAACTGTTTTTT
length: 11
J: TRBJ1-4
V: TRBV3-1
size: few
D: .

CDR3: CASTEMAGGNGYTF
DNA: TGTGCCAGCACTGAAATGGCAGGGGGCAATGGCTACACCTTC
length: 14
J: TRBJ1-2
V: TRBV6-1
size: few
D: TRBD1

CDR3: CATSDSRKPPGELFF
DNA: TGTGCCACCAGTGACTCCAGAAAACCCCCCGGGGAGCTGTTTTTT
length: 15
J: TRBJ2-2
V: TRBV24-1
size: many
D: .

CDR3: CASSLRQGSNQPQHF
DNA: TGTGCCAGCAGCCTGCGGCAGGGTAGCAATCAGCCCCAGCATTTT
length: 15
J: TRBJ1-5
V: TRBV5-6
size: many
D: .

CDR3: CSARRGPPDTQYF
DNA: TGCAGTGCGCGACGGGGGCCCCCAGATACGCAGTATTTT
length: 13
J: TRBJ2-3
V: TRBV20-1
size: few
D: .

CDR3: CASSQQLAGANNEQFF
DNA: TGTGCCAGCAGTCAGCAACTAGCGGGGGCCAACAATGAGCAGTTCTTC
length: 16
J: TRBJ2-1
V: TRBV6-6
size: .
D: TRBD2

CDR3: CASSLTSANEKLFF
DNA: TGTGCCAGCAGCTTAACGAGCGCTAATGAAAAACTGTTTTTT
length: 14
J: TRBJ1-4
V: TRBV7-2
size: .
D: .

CDR3: CSAAGTADNYGYTF
DNA: TGCAGTGCTGCCGGGACAGCAGATAACTATGGCTACACCTTC
length: 14
J: TRBJ1-2
V: TRBV20-1
size: few
D: TRBD1

CDR3: CASSLTGDEQFF
DNA: TGTGCCAGCAGCTTAACGGGGGATGAGCAGTTCTTC
length: 12
J: TRBJ2-1
V: TRBV7-9
size: medium-sized
D: .

CDR3: CSAIVDGNQPQHF
DNA: TGCAGTGCTATTGTGGACGGGAATCAGCCCCAGCATTTT
length: 13
J: TRBJ1-5
V: TRBV20-1
size: few
D: .

CDR3: CASSLGQGTGTQYF
DNA: TGTGCCAGCAGCTTGGGCCAGGGGACAGGTACGCAGTATTTT
length: 14
J: TRBJ2-3
V: TRBV5-5
size: few
D: TRBD1

CDR3: CSAMTGTGVGDTQYF
DNA: TGCAGTGCTATGACCGGGACAGGGGTCGGAGATACGCAGTATTTT
length: 15
J: TRBJ2-3
V: TRBV20-1
size: .
D: TRBD1

CDR3: CASSSRTPYGYTF
DNA: TGTGCCAGCAGCTCCCGGACCCCCTATGGCTACACCTTC
length: 13
J: TRBJ1-2
V: TRBV7-6
size: .
D: .

CDR3: CASSERVSSNQPQHF
DNA: TGTGCCAGCAGTGAACGGGTCTCTAGCAATCAGCCCCAGCATTTT
length: 15
J: TRBJ1-5
V: TRBV6-5
size: .
D: .

CDR3: CASSLGGADHSPLHF
DNA: TGTGCCAGCAGTTTAGGGGGCGCAGATCATTCACCCCTCCACTTT
length: 15
J: TRBJ1-6
V: TRBV28
size: many
D: .

CDR3: CASSSNRGYYGYTF
DNA: TGTGCCAGCAGTTCTAACAGGGGTTATTATGGCTACACCTTC
length: 14
J: TRBJ1-2
V: TRBV7-9
size: .
D: TRBD1

CDR3: CASSSESLEAFF
DNA: TGTGCCAGCAGCTCAGAGAGTCTTGAAGCTTTCTTT
length: 12
J: TRBJ1-1
V: TRBV3-1
size: few
D: .

CDR3: CASAPDGNYGYTF
DNA: TGTGCCAGCGCCCCTGACGGCAACTATGGCTACACCTTC
length: 13
J: TRBJ1-2
V: TRBV12-3/TRBV12-4
size: few
D: .

CDR3: CSPLWRGGYTF
DNA: TGCAGTCCCCTGTGGAGGGGTGGCTACACCTTC
length: 11
J: TRBJ1-2
V: TRBV20-1
size: few
D: .

CDR3: CASSSGQGTYGYTF
DNA: TGCGCCAGCAGCTCGGGGCAGGGAACCTATGGCTACACCTTC
length: 14
J: TRBJ1-2
V: TRBV5-1
size: many
D: .

CDR3: CATLLQGLTEAFF
DNA: TGTGCCACCCTACTCCAGGGGCTGACTGAAGCTTTCTTT
length: 13
J: TRBJ1-1
V: TRBV28
size: .
D: .

CDR3: CASSSGERFTDTQYF
DNA: TGCGCCAGCAGCTCAGGGGAGCGGTTCACAGATACGCAGTATTTT
length: 15
J: TRBJ2-3
V: TRBV4-1
size: many
D: .

CDR3: CAISAYSLEVYF
DNA: TGTGCCATCAGTGCGTACTCCTTAGAGGTGTATTTT
length: 12
J: TRBJ2-3
V: TRBV10-3
size: .
D: .

CDR3: CSAVINTGELFF
DNA: TGCAGTGCTGTTATAAACACCGGGGAGCTGTTTTTT
length: 12
J: TRBJ2-2
V: TRBV20-1
size: few
D: .

CDR3: CASRSVRQGRGQPQHF
DNA: TGTGCCAGCCGTTCCGTTAGACAGGGACGAGGTCAGCCCCAGCATTTT
length: 16
J: TRBJ1-5
V: TRBV6-2/TRBV6-3
size: .
D: TRBD1

CDR3: CASSYSMKAFSGANVLTF
DNA: TGTGCCAGCAGTTACTCGATGAAAGCCTTCTCTGGGGCCAACGTCCTGACTTTC
length: 18
J: TRBJ2-6
V: TRBV6-5
size: .
D: .

CDR3: CASRFRDNNRAVNTEAFF
DNA: TGTGCCAGTAGATTCCGGGACAACAATAGGGCTGTGAACACTGAAGCTTTCTTT
length: 18
J: TRBJ1-1
V: TRBV19
size: .
D: .

CDR3: CASSYYSGENNEQFF
DNA: TGTGCCAGCAGTTACTATAGCGGGGAGAACAATGAGCAGTTCTTC
length: 15
J: TRBJ2-1
V: TRBV6-5
size: few
D: TRBD2